Shown below are 13 T cell receptor beta chains from a single sample sequenced in a study of T-cell memory formation after mild COVID-19. Each CDR3 protein gets one entry after TCRdb re-called the 5' RACE reads with MiXCR. The sample consists of about 320,000 distinct CDR3 sequences, roughly an eighth of them appearing once. The sequencing input was PBMCs or a T cell subset sorted from them (not recorded which). These receptor sequences come from a man in his late teens or twenties who had mild COVID-19 (a few samples of this study predate the infection). Cell type and time point are not known.

This clonotype has a handful of counts. J is TRBJ2-3 and V is TRBV9; the D is unclear. The CDR3 contains 14 residues. V was clipped by 2 bases and J by 1 base, with 8 bases between them. Per the germline V gene, CDR1 is SGDLS and CDR2 is YYNGEE. In nucleotides, the CDR3 is TGTGCCAGCAGCGTTCTACTGGGCACAGATACGCAGTATTTT. Protein sequence: CASSVLLGTDTQYF.

This clonotype was counted between two and nine times. The rearrangement uses TRBV20-1 and TRBJ2-2, with TRBD1 identical over 9 bases. CDR1 and CDR2 from the germline V gene are DFQATT and SNEGSKA (reference sequence). This CDR3 region has 14 residues. The V and J ends lost 5 bases and 5 bases, in that order; junction bases with no gene match: 6. For the CDR3, the DNA is TGCAGTGCTTTACAGGGGGCCGGTACCGGGGAGCTGTTTTTT. Translation gives CSALQGAGTGELFF.

In this sample, this clonotype turned up a few times. This sequence joins TRBV12-3 or TRBV12-4 and TRBJ1-5; weak D call: TRBD1 (5 bases). CDR3 length: 13 amino acids. V was clipped by 8 bases and J by 9 bases, with 17 bases between them. The CDR3 DNA sequence: TGTGCCAGCGGGCCGGGGGATATCCCGCCCCAGCATTTT. As protein: CASGPGDIPPQHF.

The sample holds a few counts of this clonotype. The chain uses TRBV4-3 and TRBJ1-1, with TRBD1 as a possible D gene (6 bases). This CDR3 is 15 amino acids long. With 1 base removed from V and 5 bases from J, the gap between germline ends came to 14 bases. Germline V gene sequence: CDR1 LGHNA, CDR2 YSLEER. Here the CDR3 DNA reads TGCGCCAGCAGCCAAGGCAGGGGAAGGAGAACTGAAGCTTTCTTT. As protein: CASSQGRGRRTEAFF.

This clonotype was counted a few times. The chain uses TRBV6-2 or TRBV6-3 and TRBJ2-3, with 7 nucleotides matching TRBD1. The germline CDR1 and CDR2 sequences are MNHEY and SVGEGT. The CDR3 totals 14 residues. The junction had 4 bases not matched to a gene; V was cut back by 5 bases and J by 2 bases. The CDR3 protein is CASSGGQLTDTQYF. The CDR3 DNA is TGTGCCAGCAGTGGGGGACAGCTCACAGATACGCAGTATTTT.

The chain recombines TRBV27 with TRBJ2-2; the match to TRBD2 covers 8 bases. V lost 1 base to trimming and J lost 6 bases; unmatched junction nucleotides: 4. The CDR3 is made up of 15 amino acids. The V gene's germline CDR1 is MNHEY and CDR2 SMNVEV (reference sequence). This CDR3 reads CASSLYRGGSGELFF. The CDR3 DNA is TGTGCCAGCAGTTTATATCGGGGGGGCTCCGGGGAGCTGTTTTTT.

This clonotype was recorded at least ten times. CDR3 residues: CASSPWVRPNTGELFF. The CDR3, as DNA: TGTGCCAGCAGCCCTTGGGTCAGACCGAACACCGGGGAGCTGTTTTTT. The chain combines TRBV7-2 with TRBJ2-2; D ambiguous. There are 16 residues in the CDR3. V lost 5 bases and J lost 0, with 13 bases in between. Germline loops: CDR1 SGHTA, CDR2 FQGNSA.

The chain couples TRBV4-3 to TRBJ1-4, with D perhaps matching TRBD1 (6 bases). Trimming shortened V by 3 bases and J by 5 bases, and 13 bases separated the two germline ends. The CDR3 totals 15 residues. Germline V gives CDR1 LGHNA, CDR2 YSLEER. CDR3 DNA: TGCGCCAGCAGCCAGGGGGCCGGACACAATGAAAAACTGTTTTTT. Translated, it gives CASSQGAGHNEKLFF.

This clonotype has ten or more counts. The chain couples TRBV7-2 to TRBJ2-3; 9 nucleotides agree with TRBD2. V lost 1 base, J lost 2 bases, and 7 bases stayed unmatched. Looked up from germline, CDR1 is SGHTA and CDR2 is FQGNSA. This CDR3 has 17 residues. Here the CDR3 reads CASSLEPASGDTDTQYF. DNA for the CDR3: TGTGCCAGCAGCTTAGAGCCGGCTAGCGGGGACACAGATACGCAGTATTTT.

In its sample, this clonotype was seen a few times. The genes are TRBV28 and TRBJ2-1; 7 positions agree with TRBD2. This CDR3 is built from 15 residues. Germline-derived CDR1 and CDR2 are MDHEN and SYDVKM. Trimming took 5 bases from V and 6 from J; bases not matched to a gene: 10. In nucleotides, the CDR3 is TGTGCCAGCAGTGGACTAGGGACCGAAGGCAATGAGCAGTTCTTC. This sequence encodes CASSGLGTEGNEQFF.

This sequence joins TRBV28 and TRBJ2-7, with a weak D call TRBD1 (6 bases). Per the germline V gene, CDR1 is MDHEN and CDR2 is SYDVKM. Trimming stripped 4 bases from V and 5 bases from J, with 24 bases between. The CDR3 totals 17 residues. The CDR3 DNA follows: TGTGCCAGCAGTTACCCTCGTAATAACAGGGTGTTGAACGAGCAGTACTTC. Amino acids: CASSYPRNNRVLNEQYF.

A few counts support this clonotype. The chain uses TRBV11-2 and TRBJ2-7; D might be TRBD1 (6 bases). Germline CDR1 and CDR2: SGHAT and FQNNGV. The CDR3 contains 16 residues. V was pared by 5 bases and J by 2 bases, with 19 bases between. CDR3 in amino acids: CASSALPQGITYEQYF. For the CDR3, the DNA is TGTGCCAGCAGCGCTCTGCCCCAGGGGATCACCTACGAGCAGTACTTC.

This clonotype was seen only a few times. This rearrangement joins TRBV20-1 to TRBJ1-2, with TRBD1 identical over 9 bases. This CDR3 has 14 residues. Germline CDR1 and CDR2: DFQATT and SNEGSKA (reference sequence). V shed 5 bases, J shed 8 bases, and the junction held 12 bases outside the gene matches. The CDR3 bases are TGCAGTGCTCTGGGACAGGGTTCTTTGAGGGGCTACACCTTC. Amino acid sequence: CSALGQGSLRGYTF.